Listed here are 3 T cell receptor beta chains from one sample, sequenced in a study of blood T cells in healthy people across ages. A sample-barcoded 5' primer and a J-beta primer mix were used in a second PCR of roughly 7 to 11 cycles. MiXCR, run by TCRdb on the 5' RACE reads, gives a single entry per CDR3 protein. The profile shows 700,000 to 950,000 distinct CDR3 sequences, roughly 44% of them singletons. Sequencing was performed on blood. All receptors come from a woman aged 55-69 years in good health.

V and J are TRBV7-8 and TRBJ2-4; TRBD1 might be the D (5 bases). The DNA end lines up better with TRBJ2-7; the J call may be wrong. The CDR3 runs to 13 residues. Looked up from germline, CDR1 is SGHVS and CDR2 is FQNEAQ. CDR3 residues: CASSPQENYEQYF. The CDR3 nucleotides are TGTGCCAGCAGCCCACAGGAGAACTACGAGCAGTACTTC.

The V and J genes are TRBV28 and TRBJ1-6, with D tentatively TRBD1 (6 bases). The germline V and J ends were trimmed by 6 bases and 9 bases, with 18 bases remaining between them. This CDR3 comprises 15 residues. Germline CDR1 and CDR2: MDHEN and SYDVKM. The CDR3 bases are TGTGCCAGCAGACCAAACAGGGAGAGGATTTCACCCCTCCACTTT. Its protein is CASRPNRERISPLHF.

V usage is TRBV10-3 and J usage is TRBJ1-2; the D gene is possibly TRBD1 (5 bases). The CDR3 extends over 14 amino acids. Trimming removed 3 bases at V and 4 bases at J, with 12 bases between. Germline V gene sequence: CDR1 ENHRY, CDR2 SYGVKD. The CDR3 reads CAISDPDSGYGYTF. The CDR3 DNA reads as TGTGCCATCAGTGATCCCGACAGCGGCTATGGCTACACCTTC.